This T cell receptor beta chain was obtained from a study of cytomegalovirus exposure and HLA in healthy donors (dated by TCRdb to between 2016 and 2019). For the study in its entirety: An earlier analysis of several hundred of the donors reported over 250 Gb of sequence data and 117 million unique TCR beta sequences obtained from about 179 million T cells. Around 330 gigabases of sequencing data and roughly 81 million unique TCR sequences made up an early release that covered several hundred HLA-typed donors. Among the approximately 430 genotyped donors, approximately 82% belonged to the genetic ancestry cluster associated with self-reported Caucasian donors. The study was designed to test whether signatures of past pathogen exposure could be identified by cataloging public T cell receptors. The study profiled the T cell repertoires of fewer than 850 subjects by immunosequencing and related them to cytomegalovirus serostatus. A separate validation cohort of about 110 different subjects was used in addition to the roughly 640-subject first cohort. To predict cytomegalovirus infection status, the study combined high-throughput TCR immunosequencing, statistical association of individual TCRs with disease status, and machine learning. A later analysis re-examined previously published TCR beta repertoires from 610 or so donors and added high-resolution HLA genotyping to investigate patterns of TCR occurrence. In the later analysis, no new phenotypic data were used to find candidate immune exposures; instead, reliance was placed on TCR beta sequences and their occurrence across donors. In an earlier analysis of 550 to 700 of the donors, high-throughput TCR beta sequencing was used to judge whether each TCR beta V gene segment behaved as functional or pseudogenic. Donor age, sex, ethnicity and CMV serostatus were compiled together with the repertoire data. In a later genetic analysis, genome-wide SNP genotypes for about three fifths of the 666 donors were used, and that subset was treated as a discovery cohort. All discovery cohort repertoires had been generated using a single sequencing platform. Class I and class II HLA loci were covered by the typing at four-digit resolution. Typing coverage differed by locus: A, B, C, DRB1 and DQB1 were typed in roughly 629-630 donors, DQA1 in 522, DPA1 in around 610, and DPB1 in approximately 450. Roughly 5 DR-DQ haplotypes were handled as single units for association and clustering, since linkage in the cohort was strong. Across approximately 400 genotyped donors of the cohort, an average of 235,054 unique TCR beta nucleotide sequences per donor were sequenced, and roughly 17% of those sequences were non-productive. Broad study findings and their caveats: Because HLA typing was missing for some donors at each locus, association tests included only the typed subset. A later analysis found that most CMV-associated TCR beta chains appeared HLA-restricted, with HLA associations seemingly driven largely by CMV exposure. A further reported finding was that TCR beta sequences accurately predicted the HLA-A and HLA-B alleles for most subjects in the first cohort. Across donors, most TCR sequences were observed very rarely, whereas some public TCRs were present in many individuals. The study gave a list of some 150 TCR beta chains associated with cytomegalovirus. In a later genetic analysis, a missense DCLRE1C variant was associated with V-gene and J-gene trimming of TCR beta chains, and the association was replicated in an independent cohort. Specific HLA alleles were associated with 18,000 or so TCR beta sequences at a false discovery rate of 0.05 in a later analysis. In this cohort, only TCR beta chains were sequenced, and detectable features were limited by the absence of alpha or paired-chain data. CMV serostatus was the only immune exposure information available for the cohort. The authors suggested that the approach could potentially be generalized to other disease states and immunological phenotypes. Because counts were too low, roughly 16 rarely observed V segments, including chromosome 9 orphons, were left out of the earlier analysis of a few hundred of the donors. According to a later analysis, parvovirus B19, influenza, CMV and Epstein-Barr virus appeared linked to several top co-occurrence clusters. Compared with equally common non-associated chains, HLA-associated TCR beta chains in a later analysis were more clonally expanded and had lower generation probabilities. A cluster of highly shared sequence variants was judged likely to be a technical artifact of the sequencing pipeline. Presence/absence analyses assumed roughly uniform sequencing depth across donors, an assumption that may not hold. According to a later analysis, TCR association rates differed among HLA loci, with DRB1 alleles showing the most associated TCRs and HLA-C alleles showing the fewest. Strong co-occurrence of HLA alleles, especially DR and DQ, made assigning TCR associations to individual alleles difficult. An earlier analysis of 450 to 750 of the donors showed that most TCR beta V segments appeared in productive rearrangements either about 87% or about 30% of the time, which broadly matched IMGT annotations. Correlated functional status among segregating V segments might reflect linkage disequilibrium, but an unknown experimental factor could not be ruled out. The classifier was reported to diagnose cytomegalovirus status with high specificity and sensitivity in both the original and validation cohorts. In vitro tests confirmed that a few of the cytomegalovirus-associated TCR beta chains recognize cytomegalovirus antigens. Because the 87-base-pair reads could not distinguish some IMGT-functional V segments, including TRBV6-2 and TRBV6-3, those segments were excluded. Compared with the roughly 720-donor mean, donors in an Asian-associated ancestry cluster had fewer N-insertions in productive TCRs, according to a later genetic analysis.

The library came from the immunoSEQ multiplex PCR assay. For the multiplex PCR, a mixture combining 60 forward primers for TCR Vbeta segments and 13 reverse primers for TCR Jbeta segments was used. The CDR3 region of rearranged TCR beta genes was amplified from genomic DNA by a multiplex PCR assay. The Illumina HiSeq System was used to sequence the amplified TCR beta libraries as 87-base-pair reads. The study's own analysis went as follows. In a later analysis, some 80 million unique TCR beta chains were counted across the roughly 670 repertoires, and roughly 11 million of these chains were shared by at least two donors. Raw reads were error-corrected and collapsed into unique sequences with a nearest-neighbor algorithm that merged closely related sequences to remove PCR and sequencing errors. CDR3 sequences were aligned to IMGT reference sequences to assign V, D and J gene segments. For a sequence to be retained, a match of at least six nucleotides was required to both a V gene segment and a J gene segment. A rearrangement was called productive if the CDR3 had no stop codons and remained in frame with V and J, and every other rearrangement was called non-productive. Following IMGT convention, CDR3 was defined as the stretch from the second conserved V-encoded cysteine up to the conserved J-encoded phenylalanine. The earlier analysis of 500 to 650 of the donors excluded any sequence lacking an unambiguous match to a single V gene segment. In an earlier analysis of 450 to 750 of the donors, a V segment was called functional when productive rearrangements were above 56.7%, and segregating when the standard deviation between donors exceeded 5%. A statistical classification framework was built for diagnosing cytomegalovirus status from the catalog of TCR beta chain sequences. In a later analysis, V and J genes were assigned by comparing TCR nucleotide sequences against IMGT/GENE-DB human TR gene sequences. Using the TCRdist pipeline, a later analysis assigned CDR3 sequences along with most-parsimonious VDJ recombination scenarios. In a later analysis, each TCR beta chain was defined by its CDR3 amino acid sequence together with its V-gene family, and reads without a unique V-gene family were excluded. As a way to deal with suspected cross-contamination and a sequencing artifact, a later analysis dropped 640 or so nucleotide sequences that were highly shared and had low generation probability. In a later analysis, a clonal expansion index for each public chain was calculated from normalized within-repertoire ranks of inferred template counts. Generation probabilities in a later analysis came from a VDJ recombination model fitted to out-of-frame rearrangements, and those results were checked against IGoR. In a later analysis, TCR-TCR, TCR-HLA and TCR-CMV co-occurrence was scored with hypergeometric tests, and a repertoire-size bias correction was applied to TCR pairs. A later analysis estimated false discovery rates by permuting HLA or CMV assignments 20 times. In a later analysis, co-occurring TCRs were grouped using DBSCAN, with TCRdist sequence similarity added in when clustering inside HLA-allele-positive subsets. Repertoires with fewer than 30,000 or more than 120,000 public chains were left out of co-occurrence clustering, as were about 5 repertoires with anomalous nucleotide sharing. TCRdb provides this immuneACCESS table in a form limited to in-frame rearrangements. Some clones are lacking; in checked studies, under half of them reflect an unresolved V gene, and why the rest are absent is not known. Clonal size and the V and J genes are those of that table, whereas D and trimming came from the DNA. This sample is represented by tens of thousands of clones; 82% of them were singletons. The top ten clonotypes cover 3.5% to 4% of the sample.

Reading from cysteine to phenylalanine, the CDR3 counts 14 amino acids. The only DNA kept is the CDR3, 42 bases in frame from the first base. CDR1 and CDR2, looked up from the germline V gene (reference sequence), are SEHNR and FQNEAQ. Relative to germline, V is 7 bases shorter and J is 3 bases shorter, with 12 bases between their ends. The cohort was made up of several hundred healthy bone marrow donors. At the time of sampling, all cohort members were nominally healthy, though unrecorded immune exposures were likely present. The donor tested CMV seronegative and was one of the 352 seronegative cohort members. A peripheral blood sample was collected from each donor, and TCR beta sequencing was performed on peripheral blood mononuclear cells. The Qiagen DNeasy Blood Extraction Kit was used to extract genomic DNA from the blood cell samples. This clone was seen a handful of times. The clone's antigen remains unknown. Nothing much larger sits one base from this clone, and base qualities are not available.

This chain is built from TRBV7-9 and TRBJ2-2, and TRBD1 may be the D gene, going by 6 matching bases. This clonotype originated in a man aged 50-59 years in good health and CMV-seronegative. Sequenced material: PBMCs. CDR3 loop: CASTQGPDTGELFF. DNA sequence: TGTGCCAGCACCCAGGGGCCAGACACCGGGGAGCTGTTTTTT.